Sequencing of this T cell receptor beta chain was carried out in a study of T cells after yellow fever vaccination. Background on the study: Fractions low in cell number were prepared with SMART-Seq v4 Ultra Low Input.

This clonotype turned up a few times. The antigen remains unidentified. 5'RACE template switching produced TCR cDNA carrying a universal primer site and UMIs. Using its own MiXCR run on the 5' RACE reads, TCRdb lists one record per CDR3 protein. The table has 500,000 to 650,000 distinct CDR3 sequences, about 14% seen once; the top ten hold around 15%. Study findings and constraints: Subsequent to the booster, the majority of primary-vaccination clones reappeared (roughly 95% CD4, 88% CD8). The study found a weaker secondary response that peaked faster, day 5 versus 15.

The source is a man aged 30 to 39 who received the YFV17D yellow fever vaccine. The specimen was PBMCs, collected on the day of the yellow fever booster vaccination.

CDR3 amino acids: CATSDFQGQPQHF. The DNA of the CDR3 is TGTGCCACCAGTGATTTCCAGGGTCAGCCCCAGCATTTT. The chain has TRBV24-1 and TRBJ1-5; tentative D call: TRBD1 (5 bases). In germline, CDR1 is KGHDR, CDR2 SFDVKD. This CDR3 has 13 residues. Trimming removed 1 base at V and 6 bases at J, with 6 bases between.